The 6 T cell receptor beta chains in this list originate from one sample, sequenced in a study of early T cells in non-severe SARS-CoV-2 infection. Each CDR3 protein is one row after TCRdb ran MiXCR on the 5' RACE reads. This table holds about 50,000 distinct CDR3 sequences, approximately 5.9% found once. The sample here was whole blood, taken at baseline. All receptors come from an adult who was a healthcare worker with PCR-confirmed SARS-CoV-2 infection or an uninfected control (not recorded which).

This clonotype has ten or more counts. This CDR3 is CSARGTGAVTCTF. The CDR3 coding sequence is TGCAGTGCTAGAGGGACAGGGGCGGTCACATGCACCTTC. The chain carries TRBV20-1 and TRBJ1-2; TRBD1 aligns across 9 bases. Trimming at V came to 1 base and at J to 13 bases, leaving 10 bases not matched to a gene. Germline V lookup: CDR1 DFQATT, CDR2 SNEGSKA (reference sequence). The CDR3 spans 13 residues.

This clonotype came up a few times. The chain employs TRBV12-3 or TRBV12-4 and TRBJ1-1; D not resolved. This CDR3 contains 17 residues. V lost 8 bases and J lost 0, with 22 bases in between. CDR3: CASLPSAGTGVNTEAFF. The CDR3, as DNA: TGTGCCAGCTTACCGAGCGCGGGCACCGGGGTGAACACTGAAGCTTTCTTT.

This clonotype was detected many times. The chain carries TRBV12-3 or TRBV12-4 and TRBJ2-7; 9 bases line up with TRBD2. The CDR3 loop spans 14 amino acids. V dropped 7 bases and J dropped 2; count of bases not matched to a gene: 6. CDR3: CASTFSGSTYEQYF. The CDR3 DNA reads TGTGCCAGCACCTTTAGCGGGAGTACCTACGAGCAGTACTTC.

There are many counts of this clonotype. The rearrangement links TRBV3-1 to TRBJ2-3, with D possibly being TRBD1 or TRBD2 (5 bases each). V dropped 3 bases and J dropped 6 bases, with 10 bases sitting between them. The CDR3 has 13 amino acids. Per the germline V gene, CDR1 is LGHDT and CDR2 is YNNKEL (reference sequence). For the CDR3, the DNA is TGTGCCAGCAGCCAGGGGACGGCGGATACGCAGTATTTT. Protein: CASSQGTADTQYF.

This clonotype was seen at least ten times. CDR3 DNA: TGCAGTGCTAGACAGGGCCGGGGAAACACCATATATTTT. Its protein product is CSARQGRGNTIYF. The V gene is TRBV20-1, the J gene TRBJ1-3, with D possibly TRBD1 on 5 matching bases. Germline assignment: CDR1 DFQATT and CDR2 SNEGSKA (reference sequence). The CDR3 sequence is 13 residues long. Trimming removed 2 bases at V and 4 bases at J, with 9 bases between.

This clonotype was detected ten times or more. The chain joins TRBV6-5 to TRBJ2-1; 13 bases align to TRBD2. V lost 6 bases to trimming and J lost 0 bases; unmatched junction nucleotides: 5. The CDR3 covers 17 residues. CDR1 MNHEY and CDR2 SVGAGI come from the germline V gene. The chain's CDR3 is CASRGGLAGSSYNEQFF. The CDR3 coding sequence is TGTGCCAGCAGGGGGGGACTAGCGGGAAGCTCCTACAATGAGCAGTTCTTC.